Below are 8 T cell receptor beta chains sequenced from a single sample in a study of T cell responses to AZD1222 COVID-19 vaccine. Method: immunoSEQ multiplex PCR; TCRdb's copy keeps in-frame clones and lacks some. The sample records under 85,000 clones, 88% being singletons. The sequencing used peripheral blood, collected on day 0 of MenACWY control vaccination. These receptor sequences come from an adult in good health.

The gene calls are TRBV4-1 and TRBJ1-2, with TRBD1 matching 10 bases. The CDR3 is 17 amino acids. V trimming: 0 bases; J trimming: 8 bases; junction bases outside the gene matches: 12. Germline lookup yields CDR1 MGHRA and CDR2 YSYEKL. CDR3 sequence reads: CASSQDLSGTGEGGYTF. The CDR3, as DNA: TGCGCCAGCAGCCAAGATCTTAGTGGGACAGGGGAAGGAGGCTACACCTTC.

The chain combines TRBV7-2 with TRBJ2-1; 8 bases match TRBD1. The V segment lost 4 bases and the J segment 5 bases; nucleotides outside the gene matches: 4. Germline V lookup: CDR1 SGHTA, CDR2 FQGNSA. The CDR3 covers 14 residues. The CDR3 coding sequence is TGTGCCAGCAGCTCCGGGACAGGACACAATGAGCAGTTCTTC. This sequence encodes CASSSGTGHNEQFF.

V is TRBV28 and J is TRBJ2-7; perhaps TRBD1 as D (5 bases). The V and J ends lost 4 bases and 3 bases respectively, with 10 bases between them. The germline CDR1 and CDR2 sequences are MDHEN and SYDVKM. The CDR3 length is 13 residues. CDR3 amino acids: CASSSTGLYEQYF. The CDR3 DNA follows: TGTGCCAGCAGTTCAACAGGCCTCTACGAGCAGTACTTC.

This chain connects TRBV28 to TRBJ2-3; D gene unclear. The V and J ends lost 5 bases and 2 bases respectively, with 5 bases between them. The CDR3 has 12 amino acids. Per germline, CDR1 MDHEN and CDR2 SYDVKM. CDR3 sequence reads: CASSQNTDTQYF. The CDR3 region has the DNA TGTGCCAGCAGTCAGAACACAGATACGCAGTATTTT.

The rearrangement links TRBV21-1 to TRBJ2-7; TRBD2, the table's D call, was not compared with the DNA. TRBV21-1 is a pseudogene locus. The CDR3 spans 14 residues. CDR3: CASSKGDSPYEQYF. For the CDR3, the DNA is TGTGCCAGCAGCAAAGGGGACTCGCCCTACGAGCAGTACTTC.

The J gene is TRBJ2-6, the V gene TRBV27; 13 positions agree with TRBD2. Germline lookup yields CDR1 MNHEY and CDR2 SMNVEV (reference sequence). This CDR3 has 18 residues. V lost 5 bases, J lost 3 bases, and 7 bases stayed unmatched. The CDR3 DNA sequence: TGTGCCAGCAGTCACCCGACTAGCGGGGGGATTGGGGCCAACGTCCTGACTTTC. This translates into CASSHPTSGGIGANVLTF.

The chain employs TRBV5-6 and TRBJ1-3; a weak D match, TRBD1 (5 bases). V was trimmed by 4 bases and J by 1 base, leaving 15 bases between them. The CDR3 totals 16 residues. CDR1 is SGHDT, CDR2 YYEEEE, per germline. CDR3 coding DNA: TGTGCCAGCAGCCCAAAGATCGAGGGGTCTGGAAACACCATATATTTT. It translates to CASSPKIEGSGNTIYF.

CDR3 sequence reads: CAWFRQGTREKLFF. CDR3 coding DNA: TGTGCCTGGTTCCGTCAGGGTACGAGAGAAAAACTGTTTTTT. The chain is built from TRBV30 and TRBJ1-4; a possible D gene is TRBD1 (5 bases). The CDR3 consists of 14 residues. The germline V and J ends were trimmed by 5 bases and 8 bases, with 18 bases remaining between them. Germline-derived CDR1 and CDR2 are GTSNPN and SVGIG (reference sequence).